These T cell receptor beta chains were read from a single sample in a study of metastatic and nonmetastatic thyroid tumors. TCRdb recomputed clones from the PCR reads via MiXCR. The repertoire holds around 8,700 clones, with 20% to 30% as singletons. The sample comprised adjacent normal tissue. The receptors here all came from a female donor with papillary thyroid cancer or a benign thyroid nodule (not recorded which). Some clones in this sample may be carry-over from other donors' samples. CDR3s leave out the opening cysteine and the closing phenylalanine or tryptophan. Fields, in order: D gene, J gene, V gene, CDR3 protein. D genes are given only for firm matches.

>-|TRBJ2-5|TRBV3-1
ASSLRRGSGGETQY
>-|TRBJ1-4|TRBV20-1
SALRATNEKLF
>-|TRBJ2-7|TRBV2
ASSATDFYEQY
>-|TRBJ1-3|TRBV5-1
ASSLVPGAGNTIY
>-|TRBJ2-7|TRBV2
ASQGTPAYEQY
>TRBD1|TRBJ2-2|TRBV27
ASSCSRTMGTGGNGELF
>TRBD1|TRBJ1-1|TRBV18
ASSGQGTNTEAF
>TRBD2|TRBJ2-7|TRBV20-1
SAIPTWTSGTYEQY
>-|TRBJ1-5|TRBV4-2
ASSQGRGLGNQPQH
>TRBD2|TRBJ2-1|TRBV20-1
SARDPIGRAAGEEQF
>TRBD1|TRBJ2-2|TRBV4-2
ASSQPGQGTGELF
>-|TRBJ1-6|TRBV7-4
ASSSTSGGYNSPLH
>-|TRBJ2-2|TRBV9
ASNRAVTGELF
>-|TRBJ2-5|TRBV11-1
ASSLFEYQETQY
>-|TRBJ2-7|TRBV12-3/TRBV12-4
ASSDGMYEQY
>-|TRBJ1-5|TRBV18
ASSPTGPTYNQPQH
>-|TRBJ1-2|TRBV6-1
ASSPMGVGYT
>-|TRBJ1-1|TRBV6-2/TRBV6-3
ASSRALMGGTEAF
>TRBD2|TRBJ2-5|TRBV4-1
ASSRAPTGTKGETQY
>-|TRBJ1-3|TRBV7-9
ASSLAGGGNTIY
>-|TRBJ2-1|TRBV29-1
SVDLPTGKNEQF
>-|TRBJ2-2|TRBV7-2
ASSLVGAVTGELF
>-|TRBJ1-1|TRBV30
AWGRAERLLEAF
>-|TRBJ1-2|TRBV30
ASDRRARDYGYT
>-|TRBJ2-7|TRBV6-6
ASSYSSTVGVPYEQY
>-|TRBJ2-5|TRBV5-8
ASSPWGSSEQETQY
>TRBD1|TRBJ1-6|TRBV2
ASSGQGGSPLH
>-|TRBJ2-7|TRBV6-2/TRBV6-3
ASSFSPLIDEQY
>-|TRBJ2-5|TRBV4-1
ASSQDPGGLETQY
>-|TRBJ1-2|TRBV11-2
ASSLGGLGGYT
>TRBD2|TRBJ2-5|TRBV11-1
ASSLGGTTQETQY
>TRBD1|TRBJ1-2|TRBV7-2
ASSLGTGAARNGYT
>-|TRBJ2-4|TRBV6-2/TRBV6-3
ASSREYTGGAGDIQY
>TRBD2|TRBJ2-7|TRBV10-3
ASGLANEQY
>TRBD1|TRBJ2-2|TRBV7-7
ASSLVAGGTGELF
>-|TRBJ1-2|TRBV27
ASSPEGGRPAYGYT
>-|TRBJ2-3|TRBV2
ASSVKDTQY
>-|TRBJ2-5|TRBV2
ASTEINQETQY
>-|TRBJ1-3|TRBV6-1
ASTPGDGNTIY
>-|TRBJ2-1|TRBV5-1
ASKSERYNEQF
>-|TRBJ2-1|TRBV2
ASSGGGSSYNEQF
>-|TRBJ1-2|TRBV7-9
ASSLAGEGYT
>TRBD1|TRBJ1-2|TRBV7-2
ASSSYEGQKAGYT
>-|TRBJ2-2|TRBV7-6
ASSLLGGELF
>-|TRBJ2-3|TRBV20-1
SASPIGNTQY
>-|TRBJ2-2|TRBV6-2/TRBV6-3
ASRTAGELF
>-|TRBJ1-1|TRBV5-1
ASSLDTWSKAF
>TRBD1|TRBJ2-2|TRBV6-6
ASSWSRTMGTGGNGELF
>-|TRBJ1-5|TRBV11-1
ASSSGKDGHNQPQH
>-|TRBJ1-1|TRBV6-1
ASKRAF
>TRBD2|TRBJ2-7|TRBV5-8
ASSFSGGAYSYEQY